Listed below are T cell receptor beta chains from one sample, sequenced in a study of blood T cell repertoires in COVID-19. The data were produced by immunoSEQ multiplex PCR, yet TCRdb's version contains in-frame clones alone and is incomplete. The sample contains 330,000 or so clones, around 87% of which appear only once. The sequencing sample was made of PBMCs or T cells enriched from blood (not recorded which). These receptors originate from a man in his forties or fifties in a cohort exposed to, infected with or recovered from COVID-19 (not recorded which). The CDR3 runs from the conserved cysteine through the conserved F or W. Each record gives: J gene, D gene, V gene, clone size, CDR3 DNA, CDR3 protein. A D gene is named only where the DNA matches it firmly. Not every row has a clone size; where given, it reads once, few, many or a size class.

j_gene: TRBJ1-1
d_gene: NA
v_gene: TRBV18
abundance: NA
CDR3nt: TGTGCCAGCTCACGCAAAGGGGGCACTGAAGCTTTCTTT
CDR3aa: CASSRKGGTEAFF

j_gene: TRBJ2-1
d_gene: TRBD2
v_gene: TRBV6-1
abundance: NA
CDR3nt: TGTGCCAGCAGTGAAGCGATGGGTAGCGGGTACGATGAGCAGTTCTTC
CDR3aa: CASSEAMGSGYDEQFF

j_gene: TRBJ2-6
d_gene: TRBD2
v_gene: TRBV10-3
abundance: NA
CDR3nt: TGTGCCATCAGTGTAGCGGGAACTTCTGGGGCCAACGTCCTGACTTTC
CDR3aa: CAISVAGTSGANVLTF

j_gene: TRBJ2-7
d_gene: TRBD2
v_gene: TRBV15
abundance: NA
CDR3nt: TGTGCCACCAGCAGGGATGGACTAGCGGGAGACGAGCAGTACTTC
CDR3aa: CATSRDGLAGDEQYF

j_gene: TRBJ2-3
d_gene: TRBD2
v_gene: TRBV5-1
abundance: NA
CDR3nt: TGCGCCAGCAGCTTGGGAACTAGCGGGGGCACAGATACGCAGTATTTT
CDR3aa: CASSLGTSGGTDTQYF

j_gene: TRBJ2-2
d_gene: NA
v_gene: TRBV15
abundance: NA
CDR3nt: TGTGCCACCAGCAGAGATGTGGGAGTGTCCCCGAACACCGGGGAGCTGTTTTTT
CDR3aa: CATSRDVGVSPNTGELFF

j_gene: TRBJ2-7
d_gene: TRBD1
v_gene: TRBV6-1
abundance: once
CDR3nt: TGTGCCAGCAGTGAACGACCGGGACAGGGGTCCTACGAGCAGTACTTC
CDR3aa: CASSERPGQGSYEQYF

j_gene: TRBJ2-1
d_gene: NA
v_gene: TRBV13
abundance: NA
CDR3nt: TGTGCCAGCAGCTTCTACGGGAGTGGGAATGAGCAGTTCTTC
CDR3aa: CASSFYGSGNEQFF

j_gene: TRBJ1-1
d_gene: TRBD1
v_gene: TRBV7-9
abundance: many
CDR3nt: TGTGCCAGCAGCTTAGGACAGGGGATCCTGAACACTGAAGCTTTCTTT
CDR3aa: CASSLGQGILNTEAFF

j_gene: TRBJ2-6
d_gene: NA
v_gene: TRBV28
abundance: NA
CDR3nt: TGTGCCAGCAGTTGGGGCTACTCTGGGGCCAACGTCCTGACTTTC
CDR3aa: CASSWGYSGANVLTF

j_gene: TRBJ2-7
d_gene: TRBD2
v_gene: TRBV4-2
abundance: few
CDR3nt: TGTGCCAGCAGCCAAGAGACTAGCGGACCCTACGAGCAGTACTTC
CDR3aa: CASSQETSGPYEQYF

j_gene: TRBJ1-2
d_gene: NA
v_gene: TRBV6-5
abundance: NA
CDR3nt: TGTGCCAGCAGTTACTCGACCAGGGAAGGCTACACCTTC
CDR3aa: CASSYSTREGYTF

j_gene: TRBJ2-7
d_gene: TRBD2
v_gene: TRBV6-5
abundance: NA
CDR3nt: TGTGCCAGCAGTTACTTGGGGGGGGGAGAGCAGTACTTC
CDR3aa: CASSYLGGGEQYF

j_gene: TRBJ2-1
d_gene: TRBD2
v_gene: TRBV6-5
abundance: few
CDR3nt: TGTGCCAGCAGTTATAGAGCGGGAGGGGGAGAGCAGTTCTTC
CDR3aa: CASSYRAGGGEQFF

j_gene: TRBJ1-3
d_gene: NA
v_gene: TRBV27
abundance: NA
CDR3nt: TGTGCCAGCAGTTTATCCCACGGGTGGGGAAACACCATATATTTT
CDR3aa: CASSLSHGWGNTIYF

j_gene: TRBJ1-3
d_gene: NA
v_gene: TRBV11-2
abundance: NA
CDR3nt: TGTGCCAGCAGCTTACACCTTCGGGGGGATTCTGGAAACACCATATATTTT
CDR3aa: CASSLHLRGDSGNTIYF

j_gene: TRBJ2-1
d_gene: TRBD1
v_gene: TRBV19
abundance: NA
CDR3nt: TGTGCCAGTAGTATAGGGGGACAGGGGGTGTACAATGAGCAGTTCTTC
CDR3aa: CASSIGGQGVYNEQFF

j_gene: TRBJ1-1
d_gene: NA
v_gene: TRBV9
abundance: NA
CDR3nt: TGTGCCAGCAGCACCCGGACAGAGAACACTGAAGCTTTCTTT
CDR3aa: CASSTRTENTEAFF

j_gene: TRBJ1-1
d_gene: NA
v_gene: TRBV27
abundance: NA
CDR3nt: TGTGCCAGCAGTTTAGACCCGGGTAGAGGCACTGAAGCTTTCTTT
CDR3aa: CASSLDPGRGTEAFF

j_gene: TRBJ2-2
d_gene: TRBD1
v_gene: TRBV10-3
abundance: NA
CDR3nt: TGTGCCGCCAAACAGGGGGGCACCGGGGAGCTGTTTTTT
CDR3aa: CAAKQGGTGELFF

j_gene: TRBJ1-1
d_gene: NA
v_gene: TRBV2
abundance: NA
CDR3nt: TGTGCCAGCACCGGCCCGCGGAGGCGACCGAACGCCGGGAACACTGAAGCTTTCTTT
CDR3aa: CASTGPRRRPNAGNTEAFF

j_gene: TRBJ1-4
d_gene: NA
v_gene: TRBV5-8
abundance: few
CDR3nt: TGTGCCAGCAGTTTCACGGTTACTAATGAAAAACTGTTTTTT
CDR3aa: CASSFTVTNEKLFF

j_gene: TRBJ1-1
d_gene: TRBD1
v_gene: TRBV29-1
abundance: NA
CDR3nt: TGCAGCGTTCTACAGGGGGCGGCTGAAGCTTTCTTT
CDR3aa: CSVLQGAAEAFF

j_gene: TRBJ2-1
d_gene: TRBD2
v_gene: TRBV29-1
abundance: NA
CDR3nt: TGCAGCGTGGGGACTAGCGGGAGGGCACGGTTCTTC
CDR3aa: CSVGTSGRARFF

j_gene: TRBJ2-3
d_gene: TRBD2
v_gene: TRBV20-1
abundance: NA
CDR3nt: TGCAGTGCTAGTAGCGGGACTAGCTTTGGCACAGATACGCAGTATTTT
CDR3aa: CSASSGTSFGTDTQYF

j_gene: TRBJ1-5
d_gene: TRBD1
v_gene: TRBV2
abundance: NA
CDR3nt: TGTGCCAGCAGTGAATCGACTGGCAGGGGGCAGCCCCAGCATTTT
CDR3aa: CASSESTGRGQPQHF

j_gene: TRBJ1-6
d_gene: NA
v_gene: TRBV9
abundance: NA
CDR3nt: TGTGCCAGCAGCGTCACCGAGCAATATAATTCACCCCTCCACTTT
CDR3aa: CASSVTEQYNSPLHF

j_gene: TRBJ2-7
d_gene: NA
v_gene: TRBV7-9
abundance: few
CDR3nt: TGTGCCAGCAGCTTCGGCGGGATCGGCTACGAGCAGTACTTC
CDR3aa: CASSFGGIGYEQYF

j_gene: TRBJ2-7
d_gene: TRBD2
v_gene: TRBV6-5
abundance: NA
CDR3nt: TGTGCCAGCAGTAATAGCGGGCTTTCCTACGAGCAGTACTTC
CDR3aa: CASSNSGLSYEQYF

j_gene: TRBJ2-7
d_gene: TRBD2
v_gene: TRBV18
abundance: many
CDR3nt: TGTGCCAGCTCAACACCCCCGGGCGGGAGCTCCTACGAGCAGTACTTC
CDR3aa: CASSTPPGGSSYEQYF

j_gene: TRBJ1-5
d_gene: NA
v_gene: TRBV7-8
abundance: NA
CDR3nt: TGTGCCAGCAGCTTAGCGGGGGGGGATCAGCCCCAGCATTTT
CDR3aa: CASSLAGGDQPQHF

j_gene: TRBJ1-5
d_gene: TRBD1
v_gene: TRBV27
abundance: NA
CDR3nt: TGTGCCAGCAGACCAAAGGGGACAGGGAAAAATCAGCCCCAGCATTTT
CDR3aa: CASRPKGTGKNQPQHF

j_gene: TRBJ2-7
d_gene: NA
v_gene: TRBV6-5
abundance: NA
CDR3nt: TGTGCCAGCAGTTACTCTGCAGGGAAAGGTATCTACGAGCAGTACTTC
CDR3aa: CASSYSAGKGIYEQYF

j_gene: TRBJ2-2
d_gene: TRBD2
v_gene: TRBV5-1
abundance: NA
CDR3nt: TGCGCCAGCAGATTAGCGGGAGGCAATACCGGGGAGCTGTTTTTT
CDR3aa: CASRLAGGNTGELFF

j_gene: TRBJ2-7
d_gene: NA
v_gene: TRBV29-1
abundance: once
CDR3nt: TGCAGCGTTGGACAGTTCTCCTACGAGCAGTACTTC
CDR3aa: CSVGQFSYEQYF

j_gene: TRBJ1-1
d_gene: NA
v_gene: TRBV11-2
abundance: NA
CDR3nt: TGTGCCAGCAGCTTACGAGAAAACACTGAAGCTTTCTTT
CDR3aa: CASSLRENTEAFF

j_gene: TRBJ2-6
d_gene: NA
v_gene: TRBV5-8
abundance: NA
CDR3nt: TGTGCCAGCAGCTTGAGGAGGGTCACCGGGGCCAACGTCCTGACTTTC
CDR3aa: CASSLRRVTGANVLTF